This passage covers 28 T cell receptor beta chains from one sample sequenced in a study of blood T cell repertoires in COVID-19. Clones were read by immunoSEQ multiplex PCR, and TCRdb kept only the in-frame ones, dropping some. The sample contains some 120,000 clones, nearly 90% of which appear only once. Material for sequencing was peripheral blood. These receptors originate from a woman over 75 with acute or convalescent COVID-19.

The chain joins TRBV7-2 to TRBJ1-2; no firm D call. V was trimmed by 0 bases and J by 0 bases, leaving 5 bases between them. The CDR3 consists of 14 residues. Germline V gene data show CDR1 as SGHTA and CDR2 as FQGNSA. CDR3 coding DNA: TGTGCCAGCAGCTTAGCCATCCCTAACTATGGCTACACCTTC. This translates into CASSLAIPNYGYTF. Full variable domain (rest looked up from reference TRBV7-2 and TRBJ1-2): GAGVSQSPSNKVTEKGKDVELRCDPISGHTALYWYRQSLGQGLEFLIYFQGNSAPDKSGLPSDRFSAERTGGSVSTLTIQRTQQEDSAVYLCASSLAIPNYGYTFGSGTRLTVV.

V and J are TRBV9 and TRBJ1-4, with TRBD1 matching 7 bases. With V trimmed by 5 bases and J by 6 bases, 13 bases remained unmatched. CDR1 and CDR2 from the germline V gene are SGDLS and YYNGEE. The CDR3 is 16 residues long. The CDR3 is CASSARQGTNYEKLFF. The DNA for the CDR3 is TGTGCCAGCAGTGCTCGACAGGGAACTAATTATGAAAAACTGTTTTTT. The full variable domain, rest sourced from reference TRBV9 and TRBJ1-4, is DSGVTQTPKHLITATGQRVTLRCSPRSGDLSVYWYQQSLDQGLQFLIQYYNGEERAKGNILERFSAQQFPDLHSELNLSSLELGDSALYFCASSARQGTNYEKLFFGSGTQLSVL.

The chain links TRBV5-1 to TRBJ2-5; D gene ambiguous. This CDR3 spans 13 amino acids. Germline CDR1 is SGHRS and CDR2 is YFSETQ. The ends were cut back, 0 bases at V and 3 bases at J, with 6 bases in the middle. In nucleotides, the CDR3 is TGCGCCAGCAGCTTGGGAACGGAAGAGACCCAGTACTTC. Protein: CASSLGTEETQYF.

The CDR3 coding sequence is TGTGCCAGCAGCTTGGACTGGGCAGACGACTATGGCTACACCTTC. Its translation is CASSLDWADDYGYTF. The chain uses TRBV7-9 and TRBJ1-2; D unresolved. Trimming shortened V by 3 bases and J by 3 bases, and 14 bases separated the two germline ends. The CDR3 runs to 15 residues. Per the germline V gene, CDR1 is SEHNR and CDR2 is FQNEAQ (reference sequence).

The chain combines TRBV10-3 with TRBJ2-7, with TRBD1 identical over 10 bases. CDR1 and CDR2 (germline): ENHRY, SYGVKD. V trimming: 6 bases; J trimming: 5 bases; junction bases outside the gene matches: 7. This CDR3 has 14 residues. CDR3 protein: CAIRAGTGADEQYF. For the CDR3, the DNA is TGTGCCATCAGGGCCGGGACAGGGGCGGACGAGCAGTACTTC.

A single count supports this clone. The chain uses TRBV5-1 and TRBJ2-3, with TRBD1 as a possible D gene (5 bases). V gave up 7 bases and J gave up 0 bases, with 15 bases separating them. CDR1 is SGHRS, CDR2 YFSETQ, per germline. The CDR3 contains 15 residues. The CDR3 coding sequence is TGCGCCAGCGGAAGGGGAATCCCTAGCACAGATACGCAGTATTTT. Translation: CASGRGIPSTDTQYF.

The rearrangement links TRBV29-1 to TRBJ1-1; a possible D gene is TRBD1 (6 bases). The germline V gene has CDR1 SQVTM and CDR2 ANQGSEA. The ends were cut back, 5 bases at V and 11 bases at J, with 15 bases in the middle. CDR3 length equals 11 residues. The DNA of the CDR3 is TGCAGCGTTACGGCGGGGGGCTCGGCTTTCTTT. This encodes CSVTAGGSAFF.

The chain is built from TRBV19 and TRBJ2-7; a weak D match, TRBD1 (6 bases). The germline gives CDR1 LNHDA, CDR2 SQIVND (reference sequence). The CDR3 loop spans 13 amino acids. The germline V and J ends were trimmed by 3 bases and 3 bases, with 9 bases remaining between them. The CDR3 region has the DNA TGTGCCAGTAGTATTGGCAGGGGCTACGAGCAGTACTTC. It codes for CASSIGRGYEQYF.

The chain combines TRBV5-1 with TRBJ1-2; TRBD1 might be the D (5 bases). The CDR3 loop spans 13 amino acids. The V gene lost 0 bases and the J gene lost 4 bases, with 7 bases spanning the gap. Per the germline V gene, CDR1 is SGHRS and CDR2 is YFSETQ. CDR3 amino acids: CASSLDGGYGYTF. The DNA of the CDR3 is TGCGCCAGCAGCTTGGACGGGGGCTATGGCTACACCTTC.

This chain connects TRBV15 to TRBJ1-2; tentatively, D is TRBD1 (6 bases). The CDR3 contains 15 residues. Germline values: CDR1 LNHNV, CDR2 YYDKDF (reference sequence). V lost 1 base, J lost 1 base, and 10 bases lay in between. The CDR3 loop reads CATSRGQDSNYGYTF. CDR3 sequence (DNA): TGTGCCACCAGCAGAGGACAGGACAGTAACTATGGCTACACCTTC.

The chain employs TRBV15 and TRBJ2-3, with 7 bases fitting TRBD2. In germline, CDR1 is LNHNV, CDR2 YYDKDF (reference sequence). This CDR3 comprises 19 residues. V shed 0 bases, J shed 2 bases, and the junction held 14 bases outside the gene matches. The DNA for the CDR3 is TGTGCCACCAGCAGAGATGTCGGCGGTTGGGCGGGGGACACAGATACGCAGTATTTT. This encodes CATSRDVGGWAGDTDTQYF.

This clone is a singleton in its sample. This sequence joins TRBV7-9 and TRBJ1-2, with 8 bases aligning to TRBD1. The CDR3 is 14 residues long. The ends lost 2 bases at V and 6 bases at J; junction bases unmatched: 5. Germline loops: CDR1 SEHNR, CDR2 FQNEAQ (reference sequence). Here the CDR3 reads CASSLSRGQHGYTF. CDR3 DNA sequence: TGTGCCAGCAGCTTAAGCAGGGGGCAACATGGCTACACCTTC.

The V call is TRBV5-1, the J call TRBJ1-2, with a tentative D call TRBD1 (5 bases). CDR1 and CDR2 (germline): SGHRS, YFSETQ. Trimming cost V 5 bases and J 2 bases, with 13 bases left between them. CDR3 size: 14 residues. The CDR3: CASSSGRVNYGYTF. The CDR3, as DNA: TGCGCCAGCAGTTCTGGCAGGGTAAACTATGGCTACACCTTC.

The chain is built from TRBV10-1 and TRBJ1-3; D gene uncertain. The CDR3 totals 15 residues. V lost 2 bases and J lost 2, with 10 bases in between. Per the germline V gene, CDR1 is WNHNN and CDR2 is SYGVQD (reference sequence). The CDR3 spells CASSEGEGAGNTIYF. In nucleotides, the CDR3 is TGCGCCAGCAGTGAGGGGGAGGGTGCTGGAAACACCATATATTTT.

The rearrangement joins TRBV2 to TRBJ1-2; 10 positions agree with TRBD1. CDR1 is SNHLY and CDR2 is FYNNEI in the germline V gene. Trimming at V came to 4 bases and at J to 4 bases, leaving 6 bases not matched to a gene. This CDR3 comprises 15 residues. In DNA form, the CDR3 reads TGTGCCAGCAGTGGACAGGGGGCGTTGGGCTATGGCTACACCTTC. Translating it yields CASSGQGALGYGYTF.

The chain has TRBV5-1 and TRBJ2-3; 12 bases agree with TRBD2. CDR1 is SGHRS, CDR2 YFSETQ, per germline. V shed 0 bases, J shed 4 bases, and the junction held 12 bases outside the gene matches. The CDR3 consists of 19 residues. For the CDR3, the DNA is TGCGCCAGCAGCTTGGGGGGGCCACTAGCGGGAGGTTCCGCAGATACGCAGTATTTT. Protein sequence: CASSLGGPLAGGSADTQYF.

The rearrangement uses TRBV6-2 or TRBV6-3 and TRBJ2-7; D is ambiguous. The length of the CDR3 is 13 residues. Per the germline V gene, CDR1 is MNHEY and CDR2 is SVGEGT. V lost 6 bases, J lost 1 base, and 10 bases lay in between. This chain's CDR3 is CASSLKKSYEQYF. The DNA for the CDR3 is TGTGCCAGCAGCCTAAAAAAATCCTACGAGCAGTACTTC.

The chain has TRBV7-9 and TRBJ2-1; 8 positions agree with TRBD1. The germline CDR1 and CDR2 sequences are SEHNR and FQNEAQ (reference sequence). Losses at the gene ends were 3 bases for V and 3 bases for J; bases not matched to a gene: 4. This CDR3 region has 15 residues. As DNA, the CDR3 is TGTGCCAGCAGCTTCAGACAGGGGAACTACAATGAGCAGTTCTTC. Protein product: CASSFRQGNYNEQFF.

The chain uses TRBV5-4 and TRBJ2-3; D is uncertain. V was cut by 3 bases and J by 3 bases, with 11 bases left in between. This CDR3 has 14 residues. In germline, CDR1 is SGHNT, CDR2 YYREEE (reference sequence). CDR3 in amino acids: CASSSRTTTDTQYF. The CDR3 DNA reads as TGTGCCAGCAGCTCCCGTACCACAACAGATACGCAGTATTTT. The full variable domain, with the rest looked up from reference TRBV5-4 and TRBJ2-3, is ETGVTQSPTHLIKTRGQQVTLRCSSQSGHNTVSWYQQALGQGPQFIFQYYREEENGRGNFPPRFSGLQFPNYSSELNVNALELDDSALYLCASSSRTTTDTQYFGPGTRLTVL.

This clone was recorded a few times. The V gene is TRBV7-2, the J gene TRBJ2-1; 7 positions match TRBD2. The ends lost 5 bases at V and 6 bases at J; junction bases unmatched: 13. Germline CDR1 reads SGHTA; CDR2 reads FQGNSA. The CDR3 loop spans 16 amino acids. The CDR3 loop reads CASSHTKQTSRNEQFF. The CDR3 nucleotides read TGTGCCAGCAGCCACACCAAACAGACTAGCCGCAATGAGCAGTTCTTC.

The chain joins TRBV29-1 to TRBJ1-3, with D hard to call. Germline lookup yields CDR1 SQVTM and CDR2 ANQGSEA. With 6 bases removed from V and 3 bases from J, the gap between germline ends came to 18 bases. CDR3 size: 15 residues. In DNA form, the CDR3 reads TGCAGCGTCACAACTTTCGGGATCGGTGGAAACACCATATATTTT. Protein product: CSVTTFGIGGNTIYF.

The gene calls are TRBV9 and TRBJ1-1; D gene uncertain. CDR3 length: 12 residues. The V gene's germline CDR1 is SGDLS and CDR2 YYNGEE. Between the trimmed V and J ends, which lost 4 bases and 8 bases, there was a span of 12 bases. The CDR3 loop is CASSPRDGEAFF. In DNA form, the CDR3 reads TGTGCCAGCAGCCCCCGAGACGGGGAAGCTTTCTTT.

CDR3 nucleotides: TGTGCCAGCAGAAATGGGGCGACATACGAGCAGTACTTC. Protein: CASRNGATYEQYF. This chain joins TRBV5-4 and TRBJ2-7; possibly TRBD1 for D (5 bases). Deletions cut 5 bases from V and 4 bases from J, with 13 bases between. This CDR3 has 13 amino acids. Per germline, CDR1 SGHNT and CDR2 YYREEE (reference sequence).

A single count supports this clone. The DNA of the CDR3 is TGTGCCAGCAGCTTGGCTATGGGACTAGCGGGAGAGACCCAGTACTTC. Amino acid sequence: CASSLAMGLAGETQYF. V usage is TRBV5-6 and J usage is TRBJ2-5, with 12 bases identical to TRBD2. V lost 0 bases and J lost 4; bases outside the gene matches: 4. Germline V gene sequence: CDR1 SGHDT, CDR2 YYEEEE. CDR3 length: 16 residues.

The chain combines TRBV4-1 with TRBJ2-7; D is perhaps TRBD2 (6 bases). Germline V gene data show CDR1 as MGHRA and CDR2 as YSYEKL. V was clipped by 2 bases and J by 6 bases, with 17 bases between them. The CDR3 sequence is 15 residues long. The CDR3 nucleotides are TGCGCCAGCAGCCAATCCGGGACTCCGGGAGCCGAGCAGTACTTC. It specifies CASSQSGTPGAEQYF.

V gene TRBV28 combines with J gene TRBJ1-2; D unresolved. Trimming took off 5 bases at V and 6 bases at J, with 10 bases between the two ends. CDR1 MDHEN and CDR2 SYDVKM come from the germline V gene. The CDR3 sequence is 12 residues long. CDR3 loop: CASSQRNNGYTF. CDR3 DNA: TGTGCCAGCAGTCAACGCAACAATGGCTACACCTTC.

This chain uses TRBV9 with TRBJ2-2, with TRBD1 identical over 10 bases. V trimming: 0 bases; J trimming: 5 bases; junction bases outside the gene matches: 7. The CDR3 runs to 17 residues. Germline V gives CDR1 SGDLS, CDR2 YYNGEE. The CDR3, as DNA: TGTGCCAGCAGCGTAGAGGGTCGGACAGGGGGGACCGGGGAGCTGTTTTTT. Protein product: CASSVEGRTGGTGELFF.

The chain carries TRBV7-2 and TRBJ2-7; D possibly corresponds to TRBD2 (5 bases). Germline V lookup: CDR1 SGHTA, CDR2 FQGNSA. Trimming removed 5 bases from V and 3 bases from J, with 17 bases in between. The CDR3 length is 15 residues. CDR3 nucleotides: TGTGCCAGCAGCCTCCCTCGGGATCTCTACTACGAGCAGTACTTC. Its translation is CASSLPRDLYYEQYF.